The 2 T cell receptor beta chains in this list originate from one sample, sequenced in a study of PD-1 blockade in classical Hodgkin lymphoma (dated by TCRdb to the early 2020s). The meaning of the sample's time point label: cycle 2 day 1 (C2D1) of nivolumab. All trial patients had relapsed after autologous stem cell transplantation, with cohorts A, B and C differing in prior brentuximab vedotin exposure. Library preparation employed the immunoSEQ multiplex PCR assay. TCRdb carries this immuneACCESS record with in-frame sequences only. Its versions omit some clonotypes, under half of them owing to an unresolved V gene in the studies checked, with the rest unexplained. This sample comprises 28,000 or so clones, roughly 68% of them detected only once. About an eighth of the sample rests with the top ten. Specimen: peripheral blood mononuclear cells (PBMCs), collected before the second cycle of nivolumab. The origin of the receptors is a human donor with classical Hodgkin lymphoma.

The rearrangement links TRBV19 to TRBJ1-6; TRBD1 aligns across 9 bases. Germline-derived CDR1 and CDR2 are LNHDA and SQIVND (reference sequence). With 8 bases clipped from V and 5 bases from J, the junction kept 7 bases outside the gene matches. The CDR3 extends over 15 amino acids. DNA for the CDR3: TGTGCCAGTTCCGGGACAGGGACCAATAATTCACCCCTCCACTTT. Its translation: CASSGTGTNNSPLHF.

The V gene is TRBV5-4, the J gene TRBJ2-1; 7 positions match TRBD2. The CDR3 totals 15 residues. Trimming took 4 bases from V and 2 from J; bases not matched to a gene: 6. From germline, CDR1 is SGHNT and CDR2 YYREEE (reference sequence). The CDR3 DNA reads as TGTGCCAGCAGCCCCTTTCGGGGGGCCTACAATGAGCAGTTCTTC. Amino acids: CASSPFRGAYNEQFF.